Following are 20 T cell receptor beta chains from one sample sequenced in a study of T-cell reconstitution after alpha-beta-depleted transplantation in children. Unique molecular identifiers were incorporated when the TCRbeta library was constructed. Using its own MiXCR run on the PCR reads, TCRdb lists one record per CDR3 protein. This sample has a few hundred thousand distinct CDR3 sequences, with 25% to 30% found just once. Sequenced here: PBMCs, sampled before TCRalphabeta/CD19-depleted stem cell transplant. These receptors all come from a boy in the first two years of life with Wiskott-Aldrich syndrome, due to receive a stem cell transplant.

V gene TRBV29-1 combines with J gene TRBJ2-2; 7 bases match TRBD2. Per germline, CDR1 SQVTM and CDR2 ANQGSEA. The CDR3 covers 17 residues. After removal of 5 bases from V and 3 bases from J, the junction contained 15 bases not matched to a gene. The CDR3 region is CSVLGGVAGADTGELFF. The DNA for the CDR3 is TGCAGCGTTTTAGGTGGGGTGGCGGGAGCCGACACCGGGGAGCTGTTTTTT.

The chain carries TRBV5-6 and TRBJ2-2; 14 nucleotides agree with TRBD2. Germline lookup yields CDR1 SGHDT and CDR2 YYEEEE. The CDR3 spans 17 residues. The trim removed 2 bases at V and 4 bases at J, leaving 4 bases unmatched. The CDR3 region is CASSFGTSGRGTGELFF. The CDR3 DNA reads as TGTGCCAGCAGCTTCGGGACTAGCGGGAGAGGCACCGGGGAGCTGTTTTTT.

This chain uses TRBV28 with TRBJ2-1; the D is unclear. The CDR3 consists of 13 residues. Germline loops: CDR1 MDHEN, CDR2 SYDVKM. V was cut by 3 bases and J by 11 bases, with 14 bases left in between. CDR3 amino acids: CASSFMVAAKQFF. In DNA form, the CDR3 reads TGTGCCAGCAGTTTTATGGTGGCGGCAAAGCAGTTCTTC. Full variable domain (remainder filled in from reference TRBV28 and TRBJ2-1): DVKVTQSSRYLVKRTGEKVFLECVQDMDHENMFWYRQDPGLGLRLIYFSYDVKMKEKGDIPEGYSVSREKKERFSLILESASTNQTSMYLCASSFMVAAKQFFGPGTRLTVL.

The chain has TRBV3-1 and TRBJ2-5, with 9 bases identical to TRBD2. CDR1 is LGHDT and CDR2 is YNNKEL in the germline V gene (reference sequence). The CDR3 totals 15 residues. J gave up 2 bases and V 3 bases, and 4 bases lay outside the gene matches. The CDR3 coding sequence is TGTGCCAGCAGCCACCGGACTAGCGATCAAGAGACCCAGTACTTC. This gives the protein CASSHRTSDQETQYF.

The V and J genes are TRBV20-1 and TRBJ1-2; TRBD1 matches at 8 bases. CDR3 size: 13 residues. The J segment lost 3 bases and the V segment lost 3 bases, leaving 3 bases of the junction unmatched. Germline V CDR1 and CDR2: DFQATT, SNEGSKA (reference sequence). CDR3 coding DNA: TGCAGTGCTAGTCCAGGGGGCGACTATGGCTACACCTTC. Translation: CSASPGGDYGYTF.

This chain connects TRBV5-1 to TRBJ1-6, with 9 bases matching TRBD1. From germline, CDR1 is SGHRS and CDR2 YFSETQ. This CDR3 is built from 15 residues. With V trimmed by 1 base and J by 7 bases, 3 bases remained unmatched. CDR3 sequence (DNA): TGCGCCAGCAGCTTGAAAGGACAGGGGAATTCACCCCTCCACTTT. Its protein product is CASSLKGQGNSPLHF.

The chain uses TRBV12-3 or TRBV12-4 and TRBJ1-1; D is unresolved. This CDR3 has 15 amino acids. Trimming left V 2 bases short and J 2 bases short, with 12 bases between. Written as DNA, the CDR3 is TGTGCCAGCAGTTTATACCCCGGGAGCAACACTGAAGCTTTCTTT. Translating it yields CASSLYPGSNTEAFF.

The chain links TRBV20-1 to TRBJ2-7; tentative D call: TRBD1 (6 bases). Germline assignment: CDR1 DFQATT and CDR2 SNEGSKA (reference sequence). V lost 6 bases and J 2 bases, leaving 14 bases between the germline ends. This CDR3 is 13 amino acids long. DNA of the CDR3: TGCAGTGCGCCGACAGGTGCTACCTACGAGCAGTACTTC. Translating gives CSAPTGATYEQYF.

This clonotype was observed a few times. The chain is built from TRBV10-3 and TRBJ2-5, with D possibly being TRBD2 (6 bases). From germline, CDR1 is ENHRY and CDR2 SYGVKD. Trimming stripped 8 bases from V and 0 bases from J, with 10 bases between. The CDR3 length is 13 residues. CDR3 sequence (DNA): TGTGCCATCTCCGGGAGTAACCAAGAGACCCAGTACTTC. Its translation: CAISGSNQETQYF.

V usage is TRBV20-1 and J usage is TRBJ1-5; D unresolved. Germline V lookup: CDR1 DFQATT, CDR2 SNEGSKA (reference sequence). This CDR3 spans 13 amino acids. Trimming pared 6 bases from V and 1 base from J, leaving 10 bases between. The CDR3 spells CSAGSGSNQPQHF. The DNA of the CDR3 is TGCAGTGCGGGATCGGGAAGCAATCAGCCCCAGCATTTT.

This sequence joins TRBV12-3 or TRBV12-4 and TRBJ2-6, with TRBD1 as a possible D gene (5 bases). Trimming left V 3 bases short and J 2 bases short, with 14 bases between. The CDR3 covers 17 residues. The CDR3 region has the DNA TGTGCCAGCAGTTTGTGGAGACAGTCGACTGGGGCCAACGTCCTGACTTTC. This gives the protein CASSLWRQSTGANVLTF.

J is TRBJ2-1 and V is TRBV28, with TRBD2 as a possible D gene (7 bases). The CDR3 consists of 13 residues. The germline V gene encodes CDR1 MDHEN and CDR2 SYDVKM. V lost 3 bases to trimming and J lost 15 bases, with 18 bases between them. This chain's CDR3 is CASSFDRTRTRFF. The DNA for the CDR3 is TGTGCCAGCAGTTTCGACAGGACTAGAACGCGGTTCTTC.

This clonotype showed up just a few times. The gene calls are TRBV20-1 and TRBJ1-2; TRBD1 might be the D (6 bases). Trimming took off 4 bases at V and 3 bases at J, with 12 bases between the two ends. The CDR3 runs to 13 residues. The V gene's germline CDR1 is DFQATT and CDR2 SNEGSKA (reference sequence). This chain's CDR3 is CSATLGGHYGYTF. In DNA, the CDR3 is TGCAGTGCTACCCTGGGGGGCCACTATGGCTACACCTTC.

The rearrangement uses TRBV25-1 and TRBJ2-2; a weak D match, TRBD2 (5 bases). The length of the CDR3 is 16 residues. Trimming shortened V by 3 bases and J by 0 bases, and 11 bases separated the two germline ends. In germline, CDR1 is MGHDK, CDR2 SYGVNS. CDR3 amino acids: CASSDLASANTGELFF. The DNA for the CDR3 is TGTGCCAGCAGTGATTTAGCGTCCGCGAACACCGGGGAGCTGTTTTTT.

The chain combines TRBV12-3 or TRBV12-4 with TRBJ2-7; 16 bases line up with TRBD2. V lost 5 bases to trimming and J lost 4 bases; unmatched junction nucleotides: 5. The CDR3 runs 16 residues. CDR3 bases: TGTGCCAGCAGTCCCGGGACTAGCGGGAGGGTTTACGAGCAGTACTTC. Translating it yields CASSPGTSGRVYEQYF.

The genes are TRBV20-1 and TRBJ2-7, with 8 bases aligning to TRBD1. Trimming took 6 bases from V and 2 from J; bases not matched to a gene: 9. CDR3 length: 14 amino acids. From germline, CDR1 is DFQATT and CDR2 SNEGSKA (reference sequence). CDR3 in DNA: TGCAGTGCGACTTGGACAGGGAATCCCTACGAGCAGTACTTC. This encodes CSATWTGNPYEQYF.

This clonotype showed up just a few times. This chain joins TRBV20-1 and TRBJ1-2, with a tentative D call TRBD1 (6 bases). V was shortened by 6 bases and J by 5 bases, with 16 bases between the two germline ends. Germline V lookup: CDR1 DFQATT, CDR2 SNEGSKA (reference sequence). The CDR3 covers 13 residues. Here the CDR3 DNA reads TGCAGTGCCAAAAGGACAGCGGTATATGGCTACACCTTC. Its translation: CSAKRTAVYGYTF.

This clonotype occurred many times. The gene calls are TRBV12-3 or TRBV12-4 and TRBJ1-1; tentatively, D is TRBD1 (6 bases). Trimming stripped 3 bases from V and 6 bases from J, with 14 bases between. There are 14 residues in the CDR3. For the CDR3, the DNA is TGTGCCAGCAGTTTTCAGGGGCGGGTGGCTGAAGCTTTCTTT. Its translation: CASSFQGRVAEAFF.

This chain joins TRBV20-1 and TRBJ2-2; TRBD2 agrees at 8 bases. Germline-derived CDR1 and CDR2 are DFQATT and SNEGSKA (reference sequence). Unmatched junction bases numbered 6, after V lost 2 bases and J lost 4 bases. This CDR3 comprises 15 residues. The CDR3 spells CSARPSGSITGELFF. The CDR3, as DNA: TGCAGTGCTAGACCCAGCGGGAGTATCACCGGGGAGCTGTTTTTT.

This sequence joins TRBV5-5 and TRBJ1-2, with TRBD1 as a possible D gene (5 bases). The length of the CDR3 is 14 residues. Trimming left V 4 bases short and J 4 bases short, with 14 bases between. From germline, CDR1 is SGHKS and CDR2 YYEKEE (reference sequence). CDR3 residues: CASSTSTGTYGYTF. Here the CDR3 DNA reads TGTGCCAGCAGCACATCCACGGGGACCTATGGCTACACCTTC. The full variable domain, its missing parts supplied by reference TRBV5-5 and TRBJ1-2, is DAGVTQSPTHLIKTRGQQVTLRCSPISGHKSVSWYQQVLGQGPQFIFQYYEKEERGRGNFPDRFSARQFPNYSSELNVNALLLGDSALYLCASSTSTGTYGYTFGSGTRLTVV.